These T cell receptor beta chains were read from a single sample in a study of cytomegalovirus exposure and HLA in healthy donors. TCRdb keeps only in-frame clones here, not all; method: immunoSEQ multiplex PCR. This table has more than 110,000 clones, 79% appearing once. The sample was PBMCs. These receptors came from a female donor in good health and CMV-seronegative. The CDR3 runs from the conserved cysteine through the conserved F or W. The D gene is left open where the match is weak. The listing skips clone size in some rows; elsewhere it reads once, few, many or a size class.

len,v_gene,d_gene,j_gene,abundance,CDR3nt,CDR3aa
19,TRBV7-9,TRBD1,TRBJ2-5,once,TGTGCCAGCAGTCTGACATCCGGGACAGGGGGCGCCGGACAAGAGACCCAGTACTTC,CASSLTSGTGGAGQETQYF
16,TRBV5-4,.,TRBJ1-2,.,TGTGCCAGCAGCCCCCCGAGGAGGGCAGGTTACTATGGCTACACCTTC,CASSPPRRAGYYGYTF
15,TRBV18,TRBD2,TRBJ2-1,.,TGTGCCAGCTCACCACTCGGACTAGCGGACAATGAGCAGTTCTTC,CASSPLGLADNEQFF
15,TRBV11-2,TRBD2,TRBJ2-7,.,TGTGCCAGCAGCTTATCGGCGGGGGGGCCTTACGAGCAGTACTTC,CASSLSAGGPYEQYF
14,TRBV9,.,TRBJ2-7,.,TGTGCCAGCAGCGTAACGGGGTTCTCCTACGAGCAGTACTTC,CASSVTGFSYEQYF
15,TRBV30,TRBD1,TRBJ1-6,.,TGTGCCTGGAGCGAGGGGGGGACAGGTAATTCACCCCTCCACTTT,CAWSEGGTGNSPLHF
11,TRBV7-2,.,TRBJ2-7,.,TGTGCCAGCAGCCCTATTTACGAGCAGTACTTC,CASSPIYEQYF
14,TRBV7-9,.,TRBJ1-1,.,TGTGCCAGCAGCTTCGGACACGGAAACACTGAAGCTTTCTTT,CASSFGHGNTEAFF
15,TRBV5-6,TRBD1,TRBJ2-1,.,TGTGCCAGCAGCACAGGGACAGGGGCCTACAATGAGCAGTTCTTC,CASSTGTGAYNEQFF
13,TRBV2,TRBD1,TRBJ1-1,many,TGTGCCAGCAGTGTTGACAGGGCCCCTGAAGCTTTCTTT,CASSVDRAPEAFF
14,TRBV5-1,.,TRBJ2-2,.,TGCGCCAGCAGGTGGGGACTGAACACCGGGGAGCTGTTTTTT,CASRWGLNTGELFF
13,TRBV25-1,.,TRBJ1-1,few,TGTGCCAGCAGTGAAGTGAGGAGCACTGAAGCTTTCTTT,CASSEVRSTEAFF
15,TRBV7-2,.,TRBJ1-3,.,TGTGCCAGCAGCCCCCGTCGGGGGGCTGGAAACACCATATATTTT,CASSPRRGAGNTIYF
15,TRBV29-1,.,TRBJ2-3,.,TGCAGCGTGCCGGGCGGGGGCAATCAGGCAGATACGCAGTATTTT,CSVPGGGNQADTQYF
16,TRBV21-1,.,TRBJ2-3,.,TGTGCCAGCAGCAAAGGAACTAGCGAACTCACAGATACGCAGTATTTT,CASSKGTSELTDTQYF
13,TRBV6-5,.,TRBJ1-5,few,TGTGCCAGCAGCAGGGGTGAGGATCAGCCCCAGCATTTT,CASSRGEDQPQHF
14,TRBV15,TRBD1,TRBJ1-5,.,TGTGCCACATCCGAGGACAGGGGGTATCAGCCCCAGCATTTT,CATSEDRGYQPQHF
17,TRBV9,TRBD2,TRBJ2-1,.,TGTGCCAGCAGCTATTCTTTAGCGGGAGGTGTCTACAATGAGCAGTTCTTC,CASSYSLAGGVYNEQFF
14,TRBV5-4,.,TRBJ2-5,.,TGTGCCAGCAGCTTGGATGCGGGCCGGGAGACCCAGTACTTC,CASSLDAGRETQYF
12,TRBV2,.,TRBJ1-1,.,TGTGCCAGCAGTGATATCGGGGAGGAGGCTTTCTTT,CASSDIGEEAFF
15,TRBV18,.,TRBJ1-1,.,TGTGCCAGCTCACCTTCAGGGTTTGCGAACACTGAAGCTTTCTTT,CASSPSGFANTEAFF
16,TRBV5-1,TRBD1,TRBJ1-2,.,TGCGCCAGCAGCAAGTGGGGGGGACAGGGCGGAGAAGGCTACACCTTC,CASSKWGGQGGEGYTF
16,TRBV10-3,.,TRBJ2-3,.,TGTGCCATCAGTGAGGCCATGGCGGTCAGCACAGATACGCAGTATTTT,CAISEAMAVSTDTQYF